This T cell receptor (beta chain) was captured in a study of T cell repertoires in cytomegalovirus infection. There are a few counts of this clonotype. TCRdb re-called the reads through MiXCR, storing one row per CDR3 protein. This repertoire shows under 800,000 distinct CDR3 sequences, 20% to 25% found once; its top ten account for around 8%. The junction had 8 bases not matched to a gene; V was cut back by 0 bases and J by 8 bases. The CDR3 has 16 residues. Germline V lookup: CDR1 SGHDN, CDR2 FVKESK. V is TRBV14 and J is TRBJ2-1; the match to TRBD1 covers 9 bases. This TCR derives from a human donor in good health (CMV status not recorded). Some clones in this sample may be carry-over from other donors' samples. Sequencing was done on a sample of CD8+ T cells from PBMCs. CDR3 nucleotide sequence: TGTGCCAGCAGCCAAGATTGGACAGGGGCTTATGATGAGCAGTTCTTC. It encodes CASSQDWTGAYDEQFF.